Following are 19 T cell receptor beta chains from one sample sequenced in a study of shared clonotypes between healthy human individuals. Repertoires were generated with immunoSEQ multiplex PCR, while TCRdb's copy carries only in-frame clones and drops some. This table holds under 1 million clones, approximately 96% found once. Terminally differentiated effector memory CD45RA+ cells were excluded from the naive CD8 cells, which were CD45RO-negative and positively selected for CCR7. Sequenced: naive CD8+ T cells sorted from blood. The receptors here all came from a man between 25 and 39 years old in good health.

This chain joins TRBV2 and TRBJ2-1; D possibly corresponds to TRBD1 (6 bases). Deletions cut 7 bases from V and 5 bases from J, with 9 bases between. Germline values: CDR1 SNHLY, CDR2 FYNNEI. The CDR3 extends over 12 amino acids. In DNA, the CDR3 is TGTGCCAGCATTGGGACAAACAATGAGCAGTTCTTC. This sequence encodes CASIGTNNEQFF.

The rearrangement uses TRBV2 and TRBJ2-1; D unclear. The CDR3 totals 13 residues. Germline V lookup: CDR1 SNHLY, CDR2 FYNNEI. The V and J ends lost 2 bases and 1 base respectively, with 3 bases between them. Here the CDR3 reads CASSERSYNEQFF. For the CDR3, the DNA is TGTGCCAGCAGTGAACGGTCCTACAATGAGCAGTTCTTC. Full variable domain (rest looked up from reference TRBV2 and TRBJ2-1): EPEVTQTPSHQVTQMGQEVILRCVPISNHLYFYWYRQILGQKVEFLVSFYNNEISEKSEIFDDQFSVERPDGSNFTLKIRSTKLEDSAMYFCASSERSYNEQFFGPGTRLTVL.

This clone has a single count. V and J are TRBV27 and TRBJ2-7; D possibly corresponds to TRBD1 (6 bases). Per the germline V gene, CDR1 is MNHEY and CDR2 is SMNVEV (reference sequence). V was pared by 6 bases and J by 2 bases, with 17 bases between. CDR3 length: 15 residues. The CDR3 bases are TGTGCCAGCAGCCCCGGGGCAGGGGATCCCTACGAGCAGTACTTC. It yields the protein CASSPGAGDPYEQYF.

V and J are TRBV4-1 and TRBJ2-1; tentatively, D is TRBD1 (6 bases). The CDR3 runs 15 residues. Trimming took off 3 bases at V and 6 bases at J, with 15 bases between the two ends. From germline, CDR1 is MGHRA and CDR2 YSYEKL. CDR3 DNA: TGCGCCAGCAGCCAGGGGGCACTTTTACCCAATGAGCAGTTCTTC. Translation: CASSQGALLPNEQFF.

This clone was counted once. The chain has TRBV10-3 and TRBJ1-5; tentative D call: TRBD1 (6 bases). Germline assignment: CDR1 ENHRY and CDR2 SYGVKD. V dropped 3 bases and J dropped 6 bases, with 12 bases sitting between them. This CDR3 has 14 amino acids. CDR3 residues: CAISDSQGSQPQHF. CDR3 coding DNA: TGTGCCATCAGTGACAGCCAGGGGAGTCAGCCCCAGCATTTT.

This sequence joins TRBV19 and TRBJ2-7; D may be TRBD2 (6 bases). The CDR3 extends over 15 amino acids. CDR1 is LNHDA, CDR2 SQIVND, per germline (reference sequence). V gave up 6 bases and J gave up 1 base, with 16 bases separating them. The CDR3 DNA is TGTGCCAGTAGGGTAAGAGATAGCGGATCCTACGAGCAGTACTTC. Amino acid sequence: CASRVRDSGSYEQYF.

The chain has TRBV5-1 and TRBJ2-1; 11 bases map to TRBD2. CDR1 and CDR2 from the germline V gene are SGHRS and YFSETQ. Trimming removed 5 bases from V and 8 bases from J; junction bases left unmatched: 9. This CDR3 has 15 residues. This CDR3 reads CASRAATSGIYEQFF. CDR3 bases: TGCGCCAGCAGGGCCGCGACTAGCGGGATCTATGAGCAGTTCTTC. The whole variable domain, filled in from reference TRBV5-1 and TRBJ2-1, reads KAGVTQTPRYLIKTRGQQVTLSCSPISGHRSVSWYQQTPGQGLQFLFEYFSETQRNKGNFPGRFSGRQFSNSRSEMNVSTLELGDSALYLCASRAATSGIYEQFFGPGTRLTVL.

This clone appeared once. The genes are TRBV27 and TRBJ2-2; 10 positions agree with TRBD2. The CDR3 contains 15 residues. Germline V CDR1 and CDR2: MNHEY, SMNVEV (reference sequence). The V segment lost 6 bases and the J segment 7 bases; nucleotides outside the gene matches: 8. In DNA, the CDR3 is TGTGCCAGCAGCTTAGCGGGAGGAAGGGTCGGGGAGCTGTTTTTT. Amino acid sequence: CASSLAGGRVGELFF.

The chain links TRBV29-1 to TRBJ2-7; D may be TRBD1 (6 bases). V shed 1 base and J shed 0 bases, with 10 bases lying between them. CDR1 is SQVTM, CDR2 ANQGSEA, per germline. The CDR3 is 14 residues long. The CDR3 protein is CSVEGPDSSYEQYF. The DNA for the CDR3 is TGCAGCGTTGAAGGCCCGGACAGCTCCTACGAGCAGTACTTC.

The chain recombines TRBV6-6 with TRBJ2-7; D might be TRBD1 (6 bases). The V gene lost 8 bases and the J gene lost 6 bases, with 17 bases spanning the gap. CDR3 length: 13 residues. The germline gives CDR1 MNHNY, CDR2 SVGAGI (reference sequence). The CDR3 DNA follows: TGTGCCAGCGGCTCGGGGACAATCCCCGAGCAGTACTTC. It is translated as CASGSGTIPEQYF.

This clone has just one count. The gene calls are TRBV9 and TRBJ1-2; possible D gene TRBD1, 6 bases. This CDR3 is built from 13 residues. The V gene lost 5 bases and the J gene lost 4 bases, with 12 bases spanning the gap. Germline CDR1 is SGDLS and CDR2 is YYNGEE. This CDR3 reads CASRGAAFYGYTF. In DNA, the CDR3 is TGTGCCAGCAGGGGGGCCGCTTTCTATGGCTACACCTTC.

J is TRBJ2-2 and V is TRBV28; 9 bases are a match to TRBD1. This CDR3 region has 15 residues. J was trimmed by 4 bases and V by 5 bases; bases with no gene match: 5. Germline V gene data show CDR1 as MDHEN and CDR2 as SYDVKM. CDR3 in DNA: TGTGCCAGCAGTAGGGGGACAGGGATCACCGGGGAGCTGTTTTTT. Translation: CASSRGTGITGELFF. Together with reference TRBV28 and TRBJ2-2, the CDR3 gives the full variable domain: DVKVTQSSRYLVKRTGEKVFLECVQDMDHENMFWYRQDPGLGLRLIYFSYDVKMKEKGDIPEGYSVSREKKERFSLILESASTNQTSMYLCASSRGTGITGELFFGEGSRLTVL.

The V and J genes are TRBV27 and TRBJ2-7, with 8 bases lining up with TRBD2. The length of the CDR3 is 15 residues. The V and J ends lost 5 bases and 3 bases, in that order; junction bases with no gene match: 9. Germline lookup yields CDR1 MNHEY and CDR2 SMNVEV (reference sequence). The CDR3 spells CASSPRGGHRYEQYF. CDR3 nucleotides: TGTGCCAGCAGTCCCCGCGGGGGGCACCGCTACGAGCAGTACTTC.

The chain recombines TRBV2 with TRBJ1-2; TRBD1 matches 7 bases. Trimming took 2 bases from V and 3 from J; bases not matched to a gene: 6. Germline V lookup: CDR1 SNHLY, CDR2 FYNNEI. The CDR3 length is 15 residues. CDR3 protein: CASSERTGSYYGYTF. CDR3 sequence (DNA): TGTGCCAGCAGTGAAAGGACAGGTTCTTACTATGGCTACACCTTC. The full variable domain, in which reference TRBV2 and TRBJ1-2 provide the parts outside the CDR3, is EPEVTQTPSHQVTQMGQEVILRCVPISNHLYFYWYRQILGQKVEFLVSFYNNEISEKSEIFDDQFSVERPDGSNFTLKIRSTKLEDSAMYFCASSERTGSYYGYTFGSGTRLTVV.

The V and J genes are TRBV29-1 and TRBJ2-2; TRBD2 aligns across 12 bases. J was trimmed by 2 bases and V by 5 bases; bases with no gene match: 6. CDR1 and CDR2 (germline): SQVTM, ANQGSEA. The CDR3 totals 16 residues. The CDR3 here is CSVKQLAGGNTGELFF. CDR3 nucleotides: TGCAGCGTTAAACAACTAGCGGGAGGTAACACCGGGGAGCTGTTTTTT.

The chain employs TRBV7-9 and TRBJ2-1; a possible D gene is TRBD2 (5 bases). V lost 6 bases and J lost 8, with 17 bases in between. CDR1 SEHNR and CDR2 FQNEAQ come from the germline V gene (reference sequence). This CDR3 is 14 amino acids long. The CDR3 DNA is TGTGCCAGCAGGGCTGGACCCGAGGGCCATGAGCAGTTCTTC. It encodes CASRAGPEGHEQFF.

The chain links TRBV29-1 to TRBJ2-1; 9 bases map to TRBD2. The germline gives CDR1 SQVTM, CDR2 ANQGSEA. The CDR3 runs to 17 residues. Trimming removed 0 bases from V and 6 bases from J; junction bases left unmatched: 12. CDR3 amino acids: CSVEDLREGPQGNEQFF. CDR3 nucleotide sequence: TGCAGCGTTGAAGATTTGCGGGAGGGCCCTCAGGGCAATGAGCAGTTCTTC.

V is TRBV5-1 and J is TRBJ1-3, with 8 bases matching TRBD1. The ends lost 2 bases at V and 3 bases at J; junction bases unmatched: 1. Looked up from germline, CDR1 is SGHRS and CDR2 is YFSETQ. There are 14 residues in the CDR3. CDR3 region: CASSFGTGGNTIYF. The CDR3 DNA reads TGCGCCAGCAGCTTCGGGACAGGTGGAAACACCATATATTTT.

V gene TRBV19 combines with J gene TRBJ1-5, with 10 positions matching TRBD1. Germline V gene sequence: CDR1 LNHDA, CDR2 SQIVND (reference sequence). With V trimmed by 4 bases and J by 6 bases, 9 bases remained unmatched. The CDR3 runs 16 residues. CDR3 loop: CASSTRTGGLSQPQHF. CDR3 DNA: TGTGCCAGTAGTACCCGGACAGGGGGTCTAAGTCAGCCCCAGCATTTT.